The entry below gives a single T cell receptor (beta chain) sequence along with its context. This entry comes from a study of CD8 T cells in Susac syndrome. V lost 5 bases and J lost 3, with 13 bases in between. Germline-derived CDR1 and CDR2 are SGHTA and FQGNSA. The CDR3 is 14 residues long. CD8+ and CD4+ T cells were negatively isolated; TEMRA cells were FACS-enriched. Random hexamers were used to reverse transcribe the RNA input (about 0.5 to 1 ug). TCRdb processed the immunoSEQ multiplex PCR reads anew with MiXCR; each CDR3 protein has one entry. The sample records some 140,000 distinct CDR3 sequences, around 85% being singletons.

This TCR was recovered from a human donor with multiple sclerosis. The sample comprised CD8+ T cells from PBMCs. The rearrangement joins TRBV7-2 to TRBJ2-5; D perhaps matches TRBD1 (6 bases). In nucleotides, the CDR3 is TGTGCCAGCAGCCGCGCTGGACAGAAAGAGACCCAGTACTTC. Translating it yields CASSRAGQKETQYF.